Listed below are T cell receptor beta chains from one sample, sequenced in a study of blood T cells in healthy people across ages. One entry per CDR3 protein, called by TCRdb with MiXCR from the 5' RACE reads. Of 650,000 to 800,000 distinct CDR3 sequences listed, around two fifths are singletons. Sequences were obtained from blood. These receptors were taken from a man aged 60 to 69 in good health. Each CDR3 is given with its conserved first and last residue. The D gene is left open where the match is weak. Clone size is stated in some rows and not others, as once, few, many or a class when expanded.

NA,TRBD1,TRBV24-1,TRBJ2-7,TGTGCCACCAGGGACAGGCGGTACGAGCAGTACTTC,CATRDRRYEQYF
NA,NA,TRBV25-1,TRBJ2-1,TGTGCCAGCAGTGAATCGAGGGGTGTTAGGCAGTTCTTC,CASSESRGVRQFF
NA,NA,TRBV7-2,TRBJ1-2,TGTGCCAGCAGCTTTACAGGGATTGGCTATGGCTACACCTTC,CASSFTGIGYGYTF
NA,NA,TRBV6-1,TRBJ1-6,TGTGCCAGCAGTGAACGGGATAATTCACCCCTCCACTTT,CASSERDNSPLHF
once,NA,TRBV10-3,TRBJ1-2,TGTGCCGTCAGTGACCGGGAGCCCCCTGACTATGGCTACACCTTC,CAVSDREPPDYGYTF
few,NA,TRBV12-3/TRBV12-4,TRBJ2-5,TGTGCCAGCAGCCAAGCGAGGGGGATGGAGACCCAGTACTTC,CASSQARGMETQYF
few,TRBD2,TRBV7-9,TRBJ2-3,TGTGCCAGCAGCTTACCGGTGACTAGCGGGGGTGCAGATACGCAGTATTTT,CASSLPVTSGGADTQYF
few,TRBD1,TRBV11-1,TRBJ2-7,TGTGCCAGCAGCCTAAGTGGGACAGGGAGCTCCTACGAGCAGTACTTC,CASSLSGTGSSYEQYF
few,TRBD1,TRBV6-6,TRBJ2-5,TGTGCCAGCAGGGGACAGGGATCCCAAGAGACCCAGTACTTC,CASRGQGSQETQYF
few,TRBD1,TRBV20-1,TRBJ2-1,TGCAGTGCTAGAGGCCCAGACAGGGGATCTGAGCAGTTCTTC,CSARGPDRGSEQFF
NA,NA,TRBV20-1,TRBJ2-1,TGCAGTGCGGACAGTACCTCCTACAATGAGCAGTTCTTC,CSADSTSYNEQFF
NA,NA,TRBV2,TRBJ2-7,TGTGCCAGCAGCGCAAGTGGGGTCGCCTACAATGAGCAGTACTTC,CASSASGVAYNEQYF
once,TRBD1,TRBV20-1,TRBJ1-1,TGCAGTGCCCGGACAGGGAAAACTGAAGCTTTCTTT,CSARTGKTEAFF
NA,TRBD2,TRBV4-3,TRBJ2-2,TGCGCCAGCAGCCAAGAGCTAGGACTAGCGGGGGTCACCGGGGAGCTGTTTTTT,CASSQELGLAGVTGELFF
NA,TRBD2,TRBV6-1,TRBJ2-1,TGTGCCAGCAGGGGTAGCGGGGGGGAGCAGTTCTTC,CASRGSGGEQFF
NA,NA,TRBV20-1,TRBJ1-5,TGCAGTGCTTCGTCGGACATCAGCAATCAGCCCCAGCATTTT,CSASSDISNQPQHF
few,NA,TRBV6-7,TRBJ1-5,TGTGCCAGCAGTTACCAACAGGGAATGGGGGGCAATCAGCCCCAGCATTTT,CASSYQQGMGGNQPQHF
NA,TRBD2,TRBV7-2,TRBJ2-1,TGTGCCAGCGCAGTCGGCGGGGGGGCTTACAATGAGCAGTTCTTC,CASAVGGGAYNEQFF
NA,TRBD1,TRBV10-3,TRBJ2-3,TGTGCCATCGCCGGGACAGGGCGCACAGATACGCAGTATTTT,CAIAGTGRTDTQYF
NA,TRBD1,TRBV4-3,TRBJ2-5,TGCGCCAGCAGCTTGGCCGGGGGCTTGGACAGGGAAGAGACCCAGTACTTC,CASSLAGGLDREETQYF
once,NA,TRBV7-9,TRBJ2-7,TGTGCCAGCAGCGTAGCCAGAAACCCCTACGAGCAGTACTTC,CASSVARNPYEQYF
few,NA,TRBV5-5,TRBJ2-3,TGTGCCAGCAGCTTGGTAGGCAACTCGTGGAAGTCAGATACGCAGTATTTT,CASSLVGNSWKSDTQYF
NA,TRBD1,TRBV7-9,TRBJ1-1,TGTGCCAGCAGAACGCCAGGGGACAGCTCCACTGAAGCTTTCTTT,CASRTPGDSSTEAFF
few,NA,TRBV6-5,TRBJ1-2,TGTGCCAGCAGGAGGGCAAGACACTATGGCTACACCTTC,CASRRARHYGYTF
NA,TRBD1,TRBV6-1,TRBJ1-2,TGTGCCAGCAGACCAGGACAGGGAGGGAACTATGGCTACACCTTC,CASRPGQGGNYGYTF
NA,TRBD1,TRBV7-2,TRBJ2-5,TGTGCCAGCAGCTTAGAGGGCACAGGGGGCCAAGAGACCCAGTACTTC,CASSLEGTGGQETQYF
many,TRBD1,TRBV7-6,TRBJ2-5,TGTGCCAGCAGCATGAACAGGGGCCAGCAGACCCAGTACTTC,CASSMNRGQQTQYF
NA,TRBD2,TRBV20-1,TRBJ2-1,TGCAGTGCTAGCCGACCCGGGACTACAAGGGGACACAATGAGCAGTTCTTC,CSASRPGTTRGHNEQFF
few,NA,TRBV20-1,TRBJ2-5,TGCAGTGCTAGCCGACAGGGAGGTCAGACCCAGTACTTC,CSASRQGGQTQYF
few,TRBD1,TRBV12-3/TRBV12-4,TRBJ2-7,TGTGCCAGCAGTTGGGGACAGAGATACGAGCAGTACTTC,CASSWGQRYEQYF
few,NA,TRBV10-2,TRBJ2-1,TGCGCCAGCAGTTCCCAATTGACAGCTCAAGTCTACAATGAGCAGTTCTTC,CASSSQLTAQVYNEQFF
NA,TRBD2,TRBV12-3/TRBV12-4,TRBJ2-1,TGTGCCAGCAGCCCTCTGGGGAGCGGGGGCATCAATGAGCAGTTCTTC,CASSPLGSGGINEQFF
NA,NA,TRBV24-1,TRBJ2-1,TGTGCCACCAGTGATTCGGGACCCACCCGGGATGAGCAGTTCTTC,CATSDSGPTRDEQFF
NA,NA,TRBV6-2/TRBV6-3,TRBJ2-1,TGTGCCATTAAGGACAGAGGGGTCAATGAGCAGTTCTTC,CAIKDRGVNEQFF
NA,TRBD2,TRBV6-6,TRBJ2-1,TGTGCCAGCAGCTCCGGGACTAGAATGAACAATGAGCAGTTCTTC,CASSSGTRMNNEQFF
few,NA,TRBV27,TRBJ2-1,TGTGCCAGCAGTTTATCAGGCCGGGGTAGCGAGCAGTTCTTC,CASSLSGRGSEQFF
NA,NA,TRBV4-1,TRBJ1-6,TGCGCCAGCAGCCCCGCCGGGGGCTATAATTCACCCCTCCACTTT,CASSPAGGYNSPLHF
NA,NA,TRBV11-2,TRBJ1-6,TGTGCCAGCAGCAAAGGCAGGGGTTCCAATTCACCCCTCCACTTT,CASSKGRGSNSPLHF
NA,TRBD2,TRBV10-3,TRBJ2-1,TGTGCCATCACCCCGGGTTCGAGCGGGGGCCGTAATGAGCAGTTCTTC,CAITPGSSGGRNEQFF
few,NA,TRBV2,TRBJ1-1,TGTGCCAGCACGGCGGGGGAAGGGACTGAAGCTTTCTTT,CASTAGEGTEAFF
NA,NA,TRBV6-2/TRBV6-3,TRBJ2-3,TGTGCCAGCAGTTATGATGCGGGGTGGGCAGATACGCAGTATTTT,CASSYDAGWADTQYF
few,NA,TRBV13,TRBJ2-5,TGTGCCAGCAGTTTCGGGGGAGAGATGCAAGAGACCCAGTACTTC,CASSFGGEMQETQYF
NA,NA,TRBV6-1,TRBJ2-6,TGTGCCAGCAAGGGCTCTGGGGCCAACGTCCTGACTTTC,CASKGSGANVLTF
many,TRBD2,TRBV20-1,TRBJ2-1,TGCAGTGCTAGAGTGGTCGGGGGGGAGGTTGAGCAGTTCTTC,CSARVVGGEVEQFF
once,TRBD2,TRBV4-3,TRBJ2-7,TGCGCCAGCAGCCAAGCGCTGTCGGGGGGGTTTAGCGAGCAGTACTTC,CASSQALSGGFSEQYF
NA,NA,TRBV20-1,TRBJ2-5,TGCAGTGTTAGAGATCGGGAGACCCAGTACTTC,CSVRDRETQYF
NA,NA,TRBV12-3/TRBV12-4,TRBJ1-1,TGTGCCAGCAGCCCCGGTGGCTTCACTGAAGCTTTCTTT,CASSPGGFTEAFF
few,TRBD2,TRBV24-1,TRBJ2-3,TGTGCCACCAGTGTCAGGGAGGGAGATACGCAGTATTTT,CATSVREGDTQYF